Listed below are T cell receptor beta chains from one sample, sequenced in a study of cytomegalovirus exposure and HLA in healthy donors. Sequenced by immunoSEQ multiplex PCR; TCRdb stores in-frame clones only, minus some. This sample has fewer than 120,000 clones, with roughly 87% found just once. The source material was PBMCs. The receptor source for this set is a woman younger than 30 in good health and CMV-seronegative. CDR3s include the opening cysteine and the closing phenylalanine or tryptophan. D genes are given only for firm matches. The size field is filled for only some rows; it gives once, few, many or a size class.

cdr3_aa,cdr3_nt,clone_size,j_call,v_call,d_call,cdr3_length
CASSVDSSTYEQYF,TGTGCCAGCAGCGTAGATTCGAGTACCTACGAGCAGTACTTC,NA,TRBJ2-7,TRBV9,NA,14
CASRETSGISYNEQFF,TGTGCCAGCAGAGAAACTAGCGGGATCTCCTACAATGAGCAGTTCTTC,NA,TRBJ2-1,TRBV6-6,TRBD2,16
CASSPRTNEKLFF,TGTGCCAGCAGCCCTCGAACTAATGAAAAACTGTTTTTT,NA,TRBJ1-4,TRBV9,NA,13
CASSQGTGHDYGYTF,TGCGCCAGCAGCCAGGGCACAGGTCACGACTATGGCTACACCTTC,NA,TRBJ1-2,TRBV4-1,NA,15
CSVGQQGANTGELFF,TGCAGCGTTGGACAACAGGGCGCGAACACCGGGGAGCTGTTTTTT,NA,TRBJ2-2,TRBV29-1,NA,15
CASSSHRDRWYGYTF,TGTGCCAGCAGCTCGCACCGGGACAGGTGGTATGGCTACACCTTC,NA,TRBJ1-2,TRBV11-3,TRBD1,15
CASSLGAGGNNEQFF,TGTGCCAGCAGCTTAGGAGCGGGAGGGAACAATGAGCAGTTCTTC,NA,TRBJ2-1,TRBV7-9,TRBD2,15
CASRPLGGSDTGELFF,TGTGCCAGCAGGCCTTTGGGGGGGTCGGACACCGGGGAGCTGTTTTTT,NA,TRBJ2-2,TRBV27,TRBD2,16
CSVVFPGKTQYF,TGCAGCGTTGTGTTTCCAGGGAAGACCCAGTACTTC,NA,TRBJ2-5,TRBV29-1,NA,12
CSVLQGNYGYTF,TGCAGCGTTTTGCAGGGGAACTATGGCTACACCTTC,NA,TRBJ1-2,TRBV29-1,NA,12
CASSPDTDSGNTIYF,TGTGCCAGCTCACCTGACACAGACTCTGGAAACACCATATATTTT,NA,TRBJ1-3,TRBV18,NA,15
CASRTRGYNEQFF,TGTGCCAGCAGGACCCGGGGGTACAATGAGCAGTTCTTC,NA,TRBJ2-1,TRBV5-6,NA,13
CASNPQGNTIYF,TGTGCCAGCAACCCCCAGGGAAACACCATATATTTT,NA,TRBJ1-3,TRBV6-1,NA,12
CASSIGQGGVYGYTF,TGTGCCAGCAGCATAGGACAGGGGGGTGTCTATGGCTACACCTTC,NA,TRBJ1-2,TRBV9,TRBD1,15
CASILGVGANVLTF,TGTGCCAGCATCCTAGGAGTTGGGGCCAACGTCCTGACTTTC,NA,TRBJ2-6,TRBV6-5,NA,14
CAWSATGNSYEQYF,TGTGCCTGGAGTGCAACAGGGAATTCCTACGAGCAGTACTTC,NA,TRBJ2-7,TRBV30,NA,14
CASSVDRGQGTQYF,TGTGCCAGCAGTGTAGACAGGGGGCAGGGGACCCAGTACTTC,NA,TRBJ2-5,TRBV27,TRBD1,14
CASSLYVADTQYF,TGTGCCAGCAGCCTCTATGTGGCAGATACGCAGTATTTT,NA,TRBJ2-3,TRBV9,NA,13
CASSEALDGTCYF,TGTGCCAGCAGTGAAGCTCTCGACGGGACTTGCTACTTC,NA,TRBJ2-7,TRBV6-1,NA,13
CASSRDSLTYEQYF,TGTGCCAGCAGCCGGGACAGCCTGACCTACGAGCAGTACTTC,NA,TRBJ2-7,TRBV6-1,TRBD1,14
CASSLDLELYNEQFF,TGTGCCAGCAGCTTGGACCTCGAACTTTACAATGAGCAGTTCTTC,NA,TRBJ2-1,TRBV5-4,NA,15
CASSLNGGTYEQYF,TGTGCCAGCAGCTTAAACGGCGGTACCTACGAGCAGTACTTC,NA,TRBJ2-7,TRBV11-1,NA,14
CASSYSVTDYGYTF,TGTGCCAGCAGTTACTCGGTGACAGACTATGGCTACACCTTC,NA,TRBJ1-2,TRBV6-6,NA,14
CASSHASGGRRQPQHF,TGCGCCAGCAGCCACGCTAGCGGGGGGCGCAGGCAGCCCCAGCATTTT,NA,TRBJ1-5,TRBV4-1,NA,16
CASSTLYTGSSYNEQFF,TGTGCCAGCAGCACATTATATACAGGGAGCTCCTACAATGAGCAGTTCTTC,NA,TRBJ2-1,TRBV7-8,NA,17
CASSQDRTGGRWQYF,TGCGCCAGCAGCCAAGATCGTACAGGGGGCCGTTGGCAGTACTTC,NA,TRBJ2-7,TRBV4-3,TRBD1,15
CASSLGDTNNEQFF,TGTGCCAGCAGCTTAGGGGACACGAACAATGAGCAGTTCTTC,NA,TRBJ2-1,TRBV5-6,NA,14
CASSQGIGNSPLHF,TGCGCCAGCAGCCAAGGCATCGGGAACTCACCCCTCCACTTT,NA,TRBJ1-6,TRBV4-1,NA,14
CASSPTITSLNNEQFF,TGTGCCAGCTCACCCACGATCACTAGCCTCAACAATGAGCAGTTCTTC,NA,TRBJ2-1,TRBV18,NA,16
CASSQPVQGALGYTF,TGTGCCAGCAGCCAACCTGTACAGGGGGCGCTTGGCTACACCTTC,NA,TRBJ1-2,TRBV4-2,TRBD1,15
CASSQDRAGGAGEQYF,TGCGCCAGCAGCCAAGATCGGGCCGGGGGGGCGGGCGAGCAGTACTTC,NA,TRBJ2-7,TRBV4-3,TRBD2,16
CASSHRVGASGEYTQYF,TGTGCCAGCAGCCATAGGGTCGGGGCTAGCGGGGAGTATACGCAGTATTTT,once,TRBJ2-3,TRBV11-3,TRBD2,17
CASSDGLAADPNEQFF,TGTGCCAGCAGTGACGGACTAGCGGCGGACCCGAACGAGCAGTTCTTC,NA,TRBJ2-1,TRBV25-1,TRBD2,16
CASILGGLNTEAFF,TGTGCCAGTATCCTGGGGGGATTGAACACTGAAGCTTTCTTT,NA,TRBJ1-1,TRBV19,NA,14
CASSSGQGPWDEQYF,TGTGCCAGCAGCTCCGGACAGGGCCCCTGGGACGAGCAGTACTTC,many,TRBJ2-7,TRBV7-9,TRBD1,15
CASTFNRVGTEAFF,TGTGCCAGTACCTTCAACAGGGTTGGCACTGAAGCTTTCTTT,NA,TRBJ1-1,TRBV19,NA,14
CASSVGGGSEAFF,TGTGCCAGCAGCGTAGGCGGAGGATCTGAAGCTTTCTTT,NA,TRBJ1-1,TRBV9,NA,13
CASSLVPGQPGNTIYF,TGTGCCAGCAGCTTGGTACCGGGACAACCTGGAAACACCATATATTTT,NA,TRBJ1-3,TRBV5-6,NA,16
CASSLGGPYGYTF,TGTGCCAGCAGCTTGGGAGGGCCCTATGGCTACACCTTC,NA,TRBJ1-2,TRBV5-4,NA,13
CASSLSLNTEAFF,TGTGCCAGCAGCCTATCTTTGAACACTGAAGCTTTCTTT,once,TRBJ1-1,TRBV9,NA,13
CASSLLVGGNTEAFF,TGTGCCAGCAGCTTACTTGTAGGAGGGAACACTGAAGCTTTCTTT,NA,TRBJ1-1,TRBV7-9,NA,15
CAWSPIGGTNTEAFF,TGTGCCTGGAGTCCAATCGGGGGGACGAACACTGAAGCTTTCTTT,NA,TRBJ1-1,TRBV30,NA,15
CASSPRPGTGPISGNTIYF,TGTGCCAGCAGCCCGCGTCCCGGGACAGGGCCGATCTCTGGAAACACCATATATTTT,NA,TRBJ1-3,TRBV7-9,TRBD1,19
CASSQDWTGSSYEQYF,TGCGCCAGCAGCCAAGATTGGACAGGAAGCTCCTACGAGCAGTACTTC,NA,TRBJ2-7,TRBV4-3,TRBD1,16
CASSFVGSNQPQHF,TGTGCCAGCAGCTTTGTCGGTAGCAATCAGCCCCAGCATTTT,NA,TRBJ1-5,TRBV5-6,NA,14
CASSASSYEQYF,TGTGCCAGTAGTGCCAGTTCCTACGAGCAGTACTTC,once,TRBJ2-7,TRBV19,NA,12
CASSSDSDTGELFF,TGTGCCAGCAGCTCCGACTCAGACACCGGGGAGCTGTTTTTT,many,TRBJ2-2,TRBV6-6,NA,14
CASSQGITGELFF,TGCGCCAGCAGCCAGGGTATAACCGGGGAGCTGTTTTTT,once,TRBJ2-2,TRBV5-1,NA,13
CASSEQGRGNYGYTF,TGTGCCAGCAGTGAACAGGGAAGGGGTAACTATGGCTACACCTTC,few,TRBJ1-2,TRBV2,NA,15
CASNIGQGVTEAFF,TGTGCCAGCAACATAGGACAGGGGGTCACTGAAGCTTTCTTT,once,TRBJ1-1,TRBV6-5,TRBD1,14
CASSPPSSGTGGSPLHF,TGTGCCAGCTCACCACCGTCTTCCGGGACAGGGGGCTCACCCCTCCACTTT,NA,TRBJ1-6,TRBV18,TRBD1,17
CASSQNGEQETQYF,TGTGCCAGCAGCCAAAACGGGGAACAAGAGACCCAGTACTTC,NA,TRBJ2-5,TRBV4-2,NA,14
CASSIERGSSGYTF,TGTGCCAGTAGTATAGAGAGAGGATCTAGCGGCTACACCTTC,NA,TRBJ1-2,TRBV19,NA,14
CASRRAQGEQYF,TGTGCCAGCCGTAGGGCCCAGGGCGAGCAGTACTTC,NA,TRBJ2-7,TRBV27,NA,12
CASSLGDDTGAFF,TGTGCCAGCAGCTTAGGCGACGACACTGGAGCTTTCTTT,NA,TRBJ1-1,TRBV7-9,NA,13
CASSGRGRDTEAFF,TGTGCCAGCAGTGGCAGGGGAAGGGACACTGAAGCTTTCTTT,NA,TRBJ1-1,TRBV6-1,NA,14
CASSGQINTEAFF,TGTGCCAGCTCGGGACAAATAAACACTGAAGCTTTCTTT,NA,TRBJ1-1,TRBV18,NA,13
CASSLGTSGGVYEQYF,TGTGCCAGCAGCCTCGGGACTAGCGGGGGGGTCTACGAGCAGTACTTC,NA,TRBJ2-7,TRBV9,TRBD2,16